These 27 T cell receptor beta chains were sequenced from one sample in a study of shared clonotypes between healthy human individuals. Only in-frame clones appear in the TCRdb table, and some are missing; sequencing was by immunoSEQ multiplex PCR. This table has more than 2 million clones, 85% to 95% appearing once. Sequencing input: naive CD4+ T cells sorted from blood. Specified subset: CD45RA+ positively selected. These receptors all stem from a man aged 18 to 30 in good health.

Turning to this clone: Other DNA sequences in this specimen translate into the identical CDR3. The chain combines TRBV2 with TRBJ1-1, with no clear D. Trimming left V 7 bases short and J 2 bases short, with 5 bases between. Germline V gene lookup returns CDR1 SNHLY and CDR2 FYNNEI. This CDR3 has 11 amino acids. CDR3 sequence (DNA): TGTGCCAGCAACAGCAACACTGAAGCTTTCTTT. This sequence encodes CASNSNTEAFF.

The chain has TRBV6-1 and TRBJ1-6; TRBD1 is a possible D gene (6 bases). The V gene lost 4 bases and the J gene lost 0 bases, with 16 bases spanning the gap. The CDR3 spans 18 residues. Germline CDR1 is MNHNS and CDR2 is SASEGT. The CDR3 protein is CASSGPTGLSSYNSPLHF. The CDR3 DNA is TGTGCCAGCAGTGGCCCTACAGGGCTAAGCTCCTATAATTCACCCCTCCACTTT.

The CDR3 DNA is TGTGCCAGCAGCTTAGGACAGGGGGCAAGTTCACCCCTCCACTTT. Translation gives CASSLGQGASSPLHF. The J gene is TRBJ1-6, the V gene TRBV7-2; 10 bases map to TRBD1. Looked up from germline, CDR1 is SGHTA and CDR2 is FQGNSA. The CDR3 covers 15 residues. The trim removed 1 base at V and 9 bases at J, leaving 3 bases unmatched.

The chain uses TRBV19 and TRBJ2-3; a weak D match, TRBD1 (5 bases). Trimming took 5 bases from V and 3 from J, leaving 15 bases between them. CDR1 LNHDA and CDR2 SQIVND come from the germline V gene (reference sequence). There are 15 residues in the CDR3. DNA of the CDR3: TGTGCCAGTAGTCAGGGTCTGGGATTAACAGATACGCAGTATTTT. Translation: CASSQGLGLTDTQYF.

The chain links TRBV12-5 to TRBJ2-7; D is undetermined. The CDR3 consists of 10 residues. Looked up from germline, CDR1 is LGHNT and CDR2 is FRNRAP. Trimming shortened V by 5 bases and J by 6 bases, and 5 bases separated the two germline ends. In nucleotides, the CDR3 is TGTGCTAGTGGTATGCCCGAGCAGTACTTC. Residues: CASGMPEQYF.

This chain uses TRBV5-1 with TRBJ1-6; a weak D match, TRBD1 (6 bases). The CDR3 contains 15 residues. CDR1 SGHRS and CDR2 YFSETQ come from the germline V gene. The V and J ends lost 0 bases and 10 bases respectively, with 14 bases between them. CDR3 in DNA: TGCGCCAGCAGCTTGGAAGGCAGGGGAGAGTCACCCCTCCACTTT. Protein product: CASSLEGRGESPLHF.

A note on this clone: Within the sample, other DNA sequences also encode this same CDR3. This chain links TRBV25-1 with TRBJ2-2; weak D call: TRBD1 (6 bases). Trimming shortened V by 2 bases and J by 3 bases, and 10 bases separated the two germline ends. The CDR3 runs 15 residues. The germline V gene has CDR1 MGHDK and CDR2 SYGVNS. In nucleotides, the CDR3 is TGTGCCAGCAGTGAAGAAACAGGGTACACCGGGGAGCTGTTTTTT. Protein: CASSEETGYTGELFF.

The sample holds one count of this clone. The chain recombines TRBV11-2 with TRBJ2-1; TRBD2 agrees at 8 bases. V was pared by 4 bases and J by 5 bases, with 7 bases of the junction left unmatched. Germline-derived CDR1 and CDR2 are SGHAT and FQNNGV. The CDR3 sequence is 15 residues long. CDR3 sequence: CASSWPGLEDNEQFF. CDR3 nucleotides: TGTGCCAGCAGCTGGCCGGGACTAGAAGACAATGAGCAGTTCTTC.

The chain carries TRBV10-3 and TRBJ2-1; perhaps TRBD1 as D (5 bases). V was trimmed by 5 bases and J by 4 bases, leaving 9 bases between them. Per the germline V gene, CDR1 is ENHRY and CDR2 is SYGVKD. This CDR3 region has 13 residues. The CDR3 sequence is CAISPGPYNEQFF. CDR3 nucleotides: TGTGCCATCAGTCCAGGGCCTTACAATGAGCAGTTCTTC.

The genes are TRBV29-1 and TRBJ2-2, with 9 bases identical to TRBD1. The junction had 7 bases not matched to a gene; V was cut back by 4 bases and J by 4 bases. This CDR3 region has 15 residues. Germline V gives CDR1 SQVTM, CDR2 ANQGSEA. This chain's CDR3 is CSVGVGQGITGELFF. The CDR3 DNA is TGCAGCGTTGGAGTCGGACAGGGGATCACCGGGGAGCTGTTTTTT.

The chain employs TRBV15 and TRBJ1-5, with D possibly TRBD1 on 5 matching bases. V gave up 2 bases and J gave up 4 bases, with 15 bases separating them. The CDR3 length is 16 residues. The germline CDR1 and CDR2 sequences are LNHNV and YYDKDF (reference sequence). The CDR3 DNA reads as TGTGCCACCAGCAGACGGGATACAGGTTTGAATCAGCCCCAGCATTTT. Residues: CATSRRDTGLNQPQHF. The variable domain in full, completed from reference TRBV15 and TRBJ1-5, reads DAMVIQNPRYQVTQFGKPVTLSCSQTLNHNVMYWYQQKSSQAPKLLFHYYDKDFNNEADTPDNFQSRRPNTSFCFLDIRSPGLGDTAMYLCATSRRDTGLNQPQHFGDGTRLSIL.

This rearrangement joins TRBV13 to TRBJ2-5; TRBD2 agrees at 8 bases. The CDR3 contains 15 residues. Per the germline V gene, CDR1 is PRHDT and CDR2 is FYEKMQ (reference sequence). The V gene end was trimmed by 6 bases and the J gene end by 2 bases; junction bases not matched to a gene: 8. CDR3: CASSSAGAQQETQYF. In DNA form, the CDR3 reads TGTGCCAGCAGTTCAGCGGGAGCCCAACAAGAGACCCAGTACTTC.

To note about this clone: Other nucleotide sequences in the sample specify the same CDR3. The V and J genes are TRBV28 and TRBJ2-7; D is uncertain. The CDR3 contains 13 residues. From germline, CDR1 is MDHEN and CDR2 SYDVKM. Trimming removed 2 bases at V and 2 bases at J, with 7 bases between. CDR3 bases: TGTGCCAGCAGTTTAAGGACCCCCTACGAGCAGTACTTC. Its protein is CASSLRTPYEQYF.

The CDR3 DNA reads TGTGCCAGCAGCTCCCGGGACAGCCTCTCCTACGAGCAGTACTTC. This encodes CASSSRDSLSYEQYF. The chain recombines TRBV7-2 with TRBJ2-7; 7 bases match TRBD1. The junction had 6 bases not matched to a gene; V was cut back by 4 bases and J by 0 bases. The CDR3 is made up of 15 amino acids. Germline V lookup: CDR1 SGHTA, CDR2 FQGNSA.

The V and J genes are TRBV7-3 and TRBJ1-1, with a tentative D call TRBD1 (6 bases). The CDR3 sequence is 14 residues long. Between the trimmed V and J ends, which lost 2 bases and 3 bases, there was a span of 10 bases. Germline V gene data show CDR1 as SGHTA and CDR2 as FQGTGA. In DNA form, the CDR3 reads TGTGCCAGCAGCTTACGGCGGACAGACACTGAAGCTTTCTTT. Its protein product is CASSLRRTDTEAFF.

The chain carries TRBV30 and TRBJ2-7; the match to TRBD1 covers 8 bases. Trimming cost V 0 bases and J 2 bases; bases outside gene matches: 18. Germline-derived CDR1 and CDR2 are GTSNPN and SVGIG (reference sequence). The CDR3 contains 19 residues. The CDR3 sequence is CAWSVKVGGGQGAAYEQYF. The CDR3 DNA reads TGTGCCTGGAGTGTAAAGGTGGGCGGCGGGCAGGGGGCAGCCTACGAGCAGTACTTC. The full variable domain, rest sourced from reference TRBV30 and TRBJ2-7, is SQTIHQWPATLVQPVGSPLSLECTVEGTSNPNLYWYRQAAGRGLQLLFYSVGIGQISSEVPQNLSASRPQDRQFILSSKKLLLSDSGFYLCAWSVKVGGGQGAAYEQYFGPGTRLTVT.

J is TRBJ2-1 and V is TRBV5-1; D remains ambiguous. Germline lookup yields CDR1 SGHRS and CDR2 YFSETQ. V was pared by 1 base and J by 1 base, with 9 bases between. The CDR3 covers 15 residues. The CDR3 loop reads CASSLLRNSYNEQFF. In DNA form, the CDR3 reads TGCGCCAGCAGCTTGTTACGGAATTCCTACAATGAGCAGTTCTTC.

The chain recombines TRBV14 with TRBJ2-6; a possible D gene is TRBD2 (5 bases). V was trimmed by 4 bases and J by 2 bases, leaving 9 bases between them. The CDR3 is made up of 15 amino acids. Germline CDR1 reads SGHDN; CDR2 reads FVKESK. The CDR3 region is CASSPGWTGANVLTF. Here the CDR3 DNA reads TGTGCCAGCAGCCCGGGGTGGACTGGGGCCAACGTCCTGACTTTC.

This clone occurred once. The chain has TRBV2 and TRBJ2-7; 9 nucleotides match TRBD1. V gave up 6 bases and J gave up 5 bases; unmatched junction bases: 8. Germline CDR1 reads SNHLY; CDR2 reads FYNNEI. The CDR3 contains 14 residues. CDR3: CASREEDRGHEQYF. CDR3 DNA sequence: TGTGCCAGCAGGGAGGAGGACAGGGGCCACGAGCAGTACTTC.

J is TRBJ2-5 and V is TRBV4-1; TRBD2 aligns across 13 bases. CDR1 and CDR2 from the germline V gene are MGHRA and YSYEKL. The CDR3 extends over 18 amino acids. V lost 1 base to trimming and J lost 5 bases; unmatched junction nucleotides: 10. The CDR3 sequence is CASSQGTSGGSLGETQYF. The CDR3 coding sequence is TGCGCCAGCAGCCAAGGGACTAGCGGGGGATCCTTAGGGGAGACCCAGTACTTC.

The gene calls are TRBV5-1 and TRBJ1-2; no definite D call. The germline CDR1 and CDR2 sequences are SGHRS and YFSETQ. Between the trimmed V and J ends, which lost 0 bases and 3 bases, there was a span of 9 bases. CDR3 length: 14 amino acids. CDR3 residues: CASSLGGRYYGYTF. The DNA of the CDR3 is TGCGCCAGCAGCTTGGGAGGACGGTACTATGGCTACACCTTC. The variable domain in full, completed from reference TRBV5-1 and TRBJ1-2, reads KAGVTQTPRYLIKTRGQQVTLSCSPISGHRSVSWYQQTPGQGLQFLFEYFSETQRNKGNFPGRFSGRQFSNSRSEMNVSTLELGDSALYLCASSLGGRYYGYTFGSGTRLTVV.

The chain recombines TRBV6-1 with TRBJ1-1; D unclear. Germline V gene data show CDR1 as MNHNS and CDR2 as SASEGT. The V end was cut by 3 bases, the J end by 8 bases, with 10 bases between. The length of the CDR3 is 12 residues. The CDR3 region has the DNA TGTGCCAGCAGTGATTGGGTAAGGGAAGCTTTCTTT. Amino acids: CASSDWVREAFF.

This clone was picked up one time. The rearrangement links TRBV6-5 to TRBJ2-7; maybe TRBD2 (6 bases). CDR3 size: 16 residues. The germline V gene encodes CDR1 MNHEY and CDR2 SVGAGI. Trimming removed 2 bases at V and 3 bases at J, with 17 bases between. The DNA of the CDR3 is TGTGCCAGCAGTTACGGAGGCGCGGGGAAAATCTACGAGCAGTACTTC. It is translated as CASSYGGAGKIYEQYF.

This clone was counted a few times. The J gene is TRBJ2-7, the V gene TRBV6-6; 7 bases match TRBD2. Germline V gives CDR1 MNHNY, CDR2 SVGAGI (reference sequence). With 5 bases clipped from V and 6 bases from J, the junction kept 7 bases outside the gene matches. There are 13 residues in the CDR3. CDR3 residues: CASSQTAGSEQYF. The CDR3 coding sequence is TGTGCCAGCAGTCAAACAGCGGGAAGCGAGCAGTACTTC.

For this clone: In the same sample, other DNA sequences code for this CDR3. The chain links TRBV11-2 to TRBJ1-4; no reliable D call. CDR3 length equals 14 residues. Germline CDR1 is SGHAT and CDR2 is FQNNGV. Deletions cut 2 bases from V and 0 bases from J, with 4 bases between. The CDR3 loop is CASSLRATNEKLFF. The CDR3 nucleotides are TGTGCCAGCAGCTTACGAGCAACTAATGAAAAACTGTTTTTT. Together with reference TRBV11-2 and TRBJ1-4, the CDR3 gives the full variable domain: EAGVAQSPRYKIIEKRQSVAFWCNPISGHATLYWYQQILGQGPKLLIQFQNNGVVDDSQLPKDRFSAERLKGVDSTLKIQPAKLEDSAVYLCASSLRATNEKLFFGSGTQLSVL.

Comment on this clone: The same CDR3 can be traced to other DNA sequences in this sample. The CDR3 nucleotides are TGTGCCAGTAGTATAGCATTAGCGGGAAACTACGAGCAGTACTTC. Protein product: CASSIALAGNYEQYF. The chain employs TRBV19 and TRBJ2-7; 8 nucleotides match TRBD2. CDR3 size: 15 residues. The germline CDR1 and CDR2 sequences are LNHDA and SQIVND (reference sequence). V was clipped by 1 base and J by 3 bases; unmatched bases: 5.

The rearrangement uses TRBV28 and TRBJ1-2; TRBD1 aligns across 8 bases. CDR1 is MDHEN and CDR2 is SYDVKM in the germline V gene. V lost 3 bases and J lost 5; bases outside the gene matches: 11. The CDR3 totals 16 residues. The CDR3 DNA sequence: TGTGCCAGCAGTTTTTGGGGTGTCGGGACAGGTTATGGCTACACCTTC. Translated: CASSFWGVGTGYGYTF.